This entry lists 22 T cell receptor beta chains sequenced from one sample in a study of T cells in Graves' hyperthyroidism and ophthalmopathy. Amplification targeted TCR beta CDR3 regions from RNA transcripts. TCR CDR3 regions were first amplified by RT-PCR with HTBI primers. One entry per CDR3 protein results from TCRdb running MiXCR on the multiplex PCR reads. The sample carries some 600,000 distinct CDR3 sequences, roughly 14% recorded once. Sequencing was carried out using blood. The receptors come from a woman aged 30 to 39 with Graves' hyperthyroidism that later progressed to Graves' ophthalmopathy.

Many counts were recorded for this clonotype. The V gene is TRBV28, the J gene TRBJ1-1; maybe TRBD1 (6 bases). V lost 6 bases and J lost 7, with 12 bases in between. The CDR3 loop spans 12 amino acids. The germline V gene has CDR1 MDHEN and CDR2 SYDVKM. The CDR3 nucleotides are TGTGCCAGCAGGCGGACAGAGTATGAAGCTTTCTTT. It translates to CASRRTEYEAFF.

This clonotype was found many times. The rearrangement joins TRBV7-2 to TRBJ2-3; 7 bases fit TRBD1. The V gene's germline CDR1 is SGHTA and CDR2 FQGNSA. The CDR3 spans 16 residues. V gave up 5 bases and J gave up 0 bases; unmatched junction bases: 8. The CDR3 is CASSGQGTASTDTQYF. The CDR3 DNA reads TGTGCCAGCAGCGGCCAGGGGACAGCTAGCACAGATACGCAGTATTTT.

This clonotype was observed at least ten times. The V gene is TRBV7-2, the J gene TRBJ2-5, with D possibly TRBD2 on 6 matching bases. From germline, CDR1 is SGHTA and CDR2 FQGNSA. This CDR3 region has 14 residues. V was clipped by 3 bases and J by 2 bases, with 10 bases between them. CDR3 region: CASSLWEDQETQYF. CDR3 bases: TGTGCCAGCAGCTTGTGGGAGGATCAAGAGACCCAGTACTTC.

This clonotype showed up many times. The chain is built from TRBV27 and TRBJ1-1, with 7 bases lining up with TRBD1. Trimming at V came to 4 bases and at J to 4 bases, leaving 6 bases not matched to a gene. This CDR3 is 14 amino acids long. In germline, CDR1 is MNHEY, CDR2 SMNVEV (reference sequence). The chain's CDR3 is CASSSTGWGTEAFF. CDR3 DNA: TGTGCCAGCAGTTCGACAGGGTGGGGCACTGAAGCTTTCTTT.

The table lists this clonotype with many counts. The rearrangement uses TRBV10-3 and TRBJ1-2; tentatively, D is TRBD1 (5 bases). This CDR3 has 13 amino acids. The V gene's germline CDR1 is ENHRY and CDR2 SYGVKD. Trimming took off 6 bases at V and 4 bases at J, with 12 bases between the two ends. The CDR3 region is CAIRGTDSYGYTF. As DNA, the CDR3 is TGTGCCATCAGAGGGACTGATAGCTATGGCTACACCTTC.

This clonotype has a count of ten or more. V and J are TRBV19 and TRBJ1-2; 7 bases line up with TRBD1. Unmatched junction bases numbered 8, after V lost 6 bases and J lost 4 bases. The CDR3 consists of 14 residues. The germline CDR1 and CDR2 sequences are LNHDA and SQIVND (reference sequence). The CDR3 sequence: CASSLGTDSYGYTF. The CDR3 DNA reads TGTGCCAGTAGCCTCGGGACAGATTCCTATGGCTACACCTTC.

This clonotype has at least ten counts. V gene TRBV11-2 combines with J gene TRBJ2-5; D is possibly TRBD1 (6 bases). The CDR3 consists of 15 residues. The germline V and J ends were trimmed by 1 base and 2 bases, with 11 bases remaining between them. Germline-derived CDR1 and CDR2 are SGHAT and FQNNGV. The DNA for the CDR3 is TGTGCCAGCAGCTTAGTCGGGACACCACAAGAGACCCAGTACTTC. It is translated as CASSLVGTPQETQYF.

In its sample, this clonotype was seen many times. J is TRBJ2-7 and V is TRBV28; 8 bases match TRBD1. This CDR3 is built from 14 residues. Trimming removed 6 bases from V and 4 bases from J; junction bases left unmatched: 8. Looked up from germline, CDR1 is MDHEN and CDR2 is SYDVKM. The DNA for the CDR3 is TGTGCCAGCAGCAACGGACAGGGTGTATACGAGCAGTACTTC. Translation: CASSNGQGVYEQYF. The variable domain in full, completed from reference TRBV28 and TRBJ2-7, reads DVKVTQSSRYLVKRTGEKVFLECVQDMDHENMFWYRQDPGLGLRLIYFSYDVKMKEKGDIPEGYSVSREKKERFSLILESASTNQTSMYLCASSNGQGVYEQYFGPGTRLTVT.

Note on this clonotype: Here the CDR3 omits its conserved ending phenylalanine or tryptophan, so a read error is the likely source. V usage is TRBV20-1 and J usage is TRBJ1-5; 7 bases align to TRBD1. J lost 6 bases, V lost 1 base, and 9 bases had no gene match. Germline CDR1 DFQATT, CDR2 SNEGSKA (reference sequence). This CDR3 is 15 amino acids long. DNA for the CDR3: TGCAGTGCTAGAGTAGGGACAGCTATGGGTCAGCCCCAGCATGTT. Protein: CSARVGTAMGQPQHV.

The count of this clonotype is one. The chain links TRBV19 to TRBJ2-5, with D perhaps TRBD1 (7 bases). Germline CDR1 is LNHDA and CDR2 is SQIVND (reference sequence). V was cut by 6 bases and J by 0 bases, with 11 bases left in between. This CDR3 is 14 amino acids long. The chain's CDR3 is CASRRGTDQETQYF. In DNA, the CDR3 is TGTGCCAGTAGGCGCGGGACAGACCAAGAGACCCAGTACTTC.

Note on this clonotype: A much bigger clone sits one base away, suggesting this may be a read error. The J gene is TRBJ1-3, the V gene TRBV30; D is possibly TRBD1 (5 bases). The germline CDR1 and CDR2 sequences are GTSNPN and SVGIG (reference sequence). This CDR3 contains 13 residues. Trimming removed 2 bases from V and 12 bases from J, with 17 bases in between. CDR3 nucleotides: TGTGCCTGGAGTTCGGGACGGGGTGTGCACATATATTTT. The encoded protein is CAWSSGRGVHIYF.

This clonotype was found many times. The J gene is TRBJ2-6, the V gene TRBV27; 7 bases line up with TRBD1. The CDR3 is made up of 17 amino acids. V was pared by 4 bases and J by 0 bases, with 6 bases of the junction left unmatched. Germline values: CDR1 MNHEY, CDR2 SMNVEV (reference sequence). CDR3 sequence (DNA): TGTGCCAGCAGTTCCCGACAGGGCTCCTCTGGGGCCAACGTCCTGACTTTC. It translates to CASSSRQGSSGANVLTF.

This clonotype was recorded many times. The rearrangement links TRBV11-3 to TRBJ2-2; D tentatively fits TRBD1 or TRBD2 (5 bases each). With 1 base removed from V and 0 bases from J, the gap between germline ends came to 9 bases. The CDR3 is 16 amino acids. In germline, CDR1 is SGHNT, CDR2 YENEEA. The CDR3 loop reads CASSLAGATNTGELFF. CDR3 coding DNA: TGTGCCAGCAGCTTAGCCGGGGCTACGAACACCGGGGAGCTGTTTTTT.

This clonotype was found many times. The chain combines TRBV6-1 with TRBJ2-3; D may be TRBD2 (7 bases). The V and J ends lost 7 bases and 1 base respectively, with 15 bases between them. The CDR3 is 15 residues long. CDR1 and CDR2 (germline): MNHNS, SASEGT. The CDR3 nucleotides read TGTGCCAGCACCAAAAGGGGGGGAGGCACAGATACGCAGTATTTT. Translating it yields CASTKRGGGTDTQYF.

This clonotype was picked up many times. V usage is TRBV18 and J usage is TRBJ2-7, with 7 bases aligning to TRBD2. Germline lookup yields CDR1 KGHSH and CDR2 LQKENI. J gave up 6 bases and V 4 bases, and 6 bases lay outside the gene matches. The CDR3 sequence is 13 residues long. CDR3 DNA: TGTGCCAGCTCACGGGAGGGAACAGCCGAGCAGTACTTC. As protein: CASSREGTAEQYF.

In this sample, this clonotype turned up many times. The rearrangement links TRBV12-3 or TRBV12-4 to TRBJ2-5, with 14 bases fitting TRBD2. The CDR3 length is 15 residues. J gave up 5 bases and V 8 bases, and 7 bases lay outside the gene matches. The CDR3 DNA is TGTGCCAGCGGGGAGGGACTAGCGGGAGTGGAGACCCAGTACTTC. Its protein is CASGEGLAGVETQYF.

This clonotype showed up many times. The V and J genes are TRBV12-3 or TRBV12-4 and TRBJ2-1, with 11 bases identical to TRBD1. V lost 8 bases to trimming and J lost 9 bases; unmatched junction nucleotides: 6. The CDR3 extends over 13 amino acids. This CDR3 reads CASGRTGGGEQFF. Written as DNA, the CDR3 is TGTGCCAGCGGCCGGACAGGGGGCGGTGAGCAGTTCTTC.

This clonotype was seen ten or more times. V usage is TRBV7-3 and J usage is TRBJ1-1; no definite D call. Germline CDR1 is SGHTA and CDR2 is FQGTGA. CDR3 length: 13 amino acids. Trimming took 3 bases from V and 4 from J, leaving 9 bases between them. The DNA of the CDR3 is TGTGCCAGCAGCTTCGAACCCGGCACTGAAGCTTTCTTT. It encodes CASSFEPGTEAFF. Combining the CDR3 with reference TRBV7-3 and TRBJ1-1 gives the whole variable domain GAGVSQTPSNKVTEKGKYVELRCDPISGHTALYWYRQSLGQGPEFLIYFQGTGAADDSGLPNDRFFAVRPEGSVSTLKIQRTERGDSAVYLCASSFEPGTEAFFGQGTRLTVV.

V gene TRBV30 combines with J gene TRBJ1-1; 7 bases are shared with TRBD1. CDR3 size: 12 residues. V lost 3 bases to trimming and J lost 6 bases; unmatched junction nucleotides: 4. Germline CDR1 is GTSNPN and CDR2 is SVGIG (reference sequence). The CDR3 loop reads CAWRIDRAEAFF. The CDR3 DNA follows: TGTGCCTGGAGAATTGACAGGGCTGAAGCTTTCTTT.

This clonotype was counted ten times or more. This chain connects TRBV11-3 to TRBJ1-4, with a possible D match to TRBD1 (5 bases). CDR3 length equals 14 residues. Germline CDR1 SGHNT, CDR2 YENEEA. Trimming shortened V by 5 bases and J by 4 bases, and 11 bases separated the two germline ends. CDR3 nucleotides: TGTGCCAGCAGCAACCGGGACGGTAATGAAAAACTGTTTTTT. Its translation is CASSNRDGNEKLFF. The whole variable domain, remainder taken from reference TRBV11-3 and TRBJ1-4, is EAGVVQSPRYKIIEKKQPVAFWCNPISGHNTLYWYLQNLGQGPELLIRYENEEAVDDSQLPKDRFSAERLKGVDSTLKIQPAELGDSAVYLCASSNRDGNEKLFFGSGTQLSVL.

This chain joins TRBV6-5 and TRBJ1-1, with 10 bases lining up with TRBD1. Germline V gene lookup returns CDR1 MNHEY and CDR2 SVGAGI. The CDR3 is 15 amino acids. V lost 6 bases, J lost 3 bases, and 7 bases stayed unmatched. The CDR3 DNA is TGTGCCAGCAGCACGCCCGGGACAGGGGACACTGAAGCTTTCTTT. Amino acids: CASSTPGTGDTEAFF.

This chain links TRBV27 with TRBJ2-2, with TRBD1 matching over 7 bases. Trimming removed 5 bases from V and 0 bases from J; junction bases left unmatched: 6. CDR3 length: 16 residues. Germline assignment: CDR1 MNHEY and CDR2 SMNVEV (reference sequence). The CDR3 DNA sequence: TGTGCCAGCAGTGATTACAGGGGATCGAACACCGGGGAGCTGTTTTTT. This translates into CASSDYRGSNTGELFF.